One sample yielded the 4 T cell receptor beta chains listed below, sequenced in a study of blood T cell repertoires in COVID-19. Clones were sequenced by immunoSEQ multiplex PCR, and TCRdb holds only the in-frame ones, with some missing. The repertoire consists of more than 140,000 clones, with 65% to 90% occurring once and the leading ten covering roughly 6.8%. Sequenced sample: peripheral blood. All receptors come from a woman aged 45-59 years in a cohort sampled during active or convalescent COVID-19.

V gene TRBV4-3 combines with J gene TRBJ2-7; D perhaps matches TRBD1 (7 bases). In germline, CDR1 is LGHNA, CDR2 YSLEER. The V end was cut by 1 base, the J end by 3 bases, with 16 bases between. The CDR3 length is 16 residues. CDR3 in DNA: TGCGCCAGCAGCCAAGGGGGCGGGACAGTATACTACGAGCAGTACTTC. Translated, it gives CASSQGGGTVYYEQYF.

J is TRBJ1-2 and V is TRBV14; D is perhaps TRBD1 (5 bases). This CDR3 spans 15 amino acids. V lost 3 bases to trimming and J lost 8 bases, with 19 bases between them. Germline CDR1 is SGHDN and CDR2 is FVKESK. CDR3 protein: CASSHRWQGPQGYTF. CDR3 nucleotides: TGTGCCAGCAGCCACCGCTGGCAGGGCCCTCAGGGCTACACCTTC. Filled out from reference TRBV14 and TRBJ1-2, the complete variable domain reads EAGVTQFPSHSVIEKGQTVTLRCDPISGHDNLYWYRRVMGKEIKFLLHFVKESKQDESGMPNNRFLAERTGGTYSTLKVQPAELEDSGVYFCASSHRWQGPQGYTFGSGTRLTVV.

The sample holds a few counts of this clone. The chain is built from TRBV7-9 and TRBJ2-5, with TRBD1 identical over 11 bases. With V trimmed by 7 bases and J by 1 base, 8 bases remained unmatched. The CDR3 is 16 amino acids. Germline V CDR1 and CDR2: SEHNR, FQNEAQ (reference sequence). Here the CDR3 reads CASIAPGQGVQETQYF. DNA of the CDR3: TGTGCCAGCATCGCACCGGGACAGGGGGTCCAAGAGACCCAGTACTTC.

In its sample, this clone was seen once. CDR3 amino acids: CASSLRGSSYNSPLHF. The CDR3 nucleotides are TGTGCCAGTAGTCTTCGAGGGAGCTCCTATAATTCACCCCTCCACTTT. The chain recombines TRBV19 with TRBJ1-6; no definite D call. This CDR3 has 16 amino acids. The germline CDR1 and CDR2 sequences are LNHDA and SQIVND (reference sequence). Trimming shortened V by 5 bases and J by 0 bases, and 11 bases separated the two germline ends.